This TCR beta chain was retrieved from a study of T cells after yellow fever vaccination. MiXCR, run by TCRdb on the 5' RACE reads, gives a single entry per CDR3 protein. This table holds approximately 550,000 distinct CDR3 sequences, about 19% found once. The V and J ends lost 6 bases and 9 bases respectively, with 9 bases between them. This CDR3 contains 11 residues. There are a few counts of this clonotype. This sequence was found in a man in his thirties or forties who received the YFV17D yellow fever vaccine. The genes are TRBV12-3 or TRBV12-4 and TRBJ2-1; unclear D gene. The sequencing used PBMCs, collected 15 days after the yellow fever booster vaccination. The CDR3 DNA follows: TGTGCCAGCAGGCTCGACATTGAGCAGTTCTTC. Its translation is CASRLDIEQFF.